The 4 T cell receptor beta chains given below trace back to one sample, sequenced in a study of OX40 agonist ivuxolimab in advanced cancers. Profiling relied on immunoSEQ multiplex PCR, and the TCRdb table lists in-frame clones only, not all of them. The sample lists tens of thousands of clones; approximately 90% were seen once. The source material was CD4+ or CD8+ T cells sorted from blood, sampled in a trial of the OX40 agonist ivuxolimab. The receptors derive from an adult with an advanced solid tumor such as melanoma, head and neck, liver or kidney cancer.

The rearrangement joins TRBV12-5 to TRBJ1-5; 10 bases are a match to TRBD1. Germline-derived CDR1 and CDR2 are LGHNT and FRNRAP. The CDR3 consists of 15 residues. With V trimmed by 1 base and J by 6 bases, 3 bases remained unmatched. CDR3 sequence (DNA): TGTGCTAGTGGTTTGGGGACAGGGGGAGGTCAGCCCCAGCATTTT. It translates to CASGLGTGGGQPQHF. Based on the CDR3 plus reference TRBV12-5 and TRBJ1-5, the full variable domain is DARVTQTPRHKVTEMGQEVTMRCQPILGHNTVFWYRQTMMQGLELLAYFRNRAPLDDSGMPKDRFSAEMPDATLATLKIQPSEPRDSAVYFCASGLGTGGGQPQHFGDGTRLSIL.

The CDR3 loop reads CSVGHAGSAGMGKLFF. The CDR3 DNA reads as TGCAGCGTTGGACATGCTGGATCGGCCGGGATGGGAAAACTGTTTTTT. The chain combines TRBV29-1 with TRBJ1-4; D unclear. V lost 4 bases, J lost 10 bases, and 25 bases lay in between. This CDR3 is built from 16 residues. Germline values: CDR1 SQVTM, CDR2 ANQGSEA.

This clone was observed a single time. J is TRBJ1-2 and V is TRBV6-5; D unresolved. Trimming removed 6 bases from V and 5 bases from J, with 16 bases in between. Germline V gene lookup returns CDR1 MNHEY and CDR2 SVGAGI. The CDR3 runs to 14 residues. The CDR3 sequence: CASSYRPPVYGYTF. In DNA form, the CDR3 reads TGTGCCAGCAGCTACCGCCCCCCGGTTTATGGCTACACCTTC.

This chain joins TRBV9 and TRBJ2-7; 7 bases map to TRBD1. V lost 3 bases, J lost 2 bases, and 5 bases stayed unmatched. This CDR3 is built from 14 residues. Germline V CDR1 and CDR2: SGDLS, YYNGEE. The CDR3: CASSEQGKAYEQYF. CDR3 bases: TGTGCCAGCAGCGAACAGGGGAAGGCCTACGAGCAGTACTTC.